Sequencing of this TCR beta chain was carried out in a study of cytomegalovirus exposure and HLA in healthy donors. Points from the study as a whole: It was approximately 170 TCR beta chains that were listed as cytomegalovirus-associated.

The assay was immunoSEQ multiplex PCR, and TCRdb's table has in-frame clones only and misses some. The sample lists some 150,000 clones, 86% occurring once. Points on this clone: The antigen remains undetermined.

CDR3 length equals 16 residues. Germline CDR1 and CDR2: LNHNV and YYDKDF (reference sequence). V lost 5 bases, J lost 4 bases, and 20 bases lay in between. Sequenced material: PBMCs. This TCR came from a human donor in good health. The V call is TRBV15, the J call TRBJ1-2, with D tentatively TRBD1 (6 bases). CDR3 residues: CATSGSPGESLYGYTF. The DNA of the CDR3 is TGTGCCACCAGCGGATCCCCAGGGGAAAGCCTCTATGGCTACACCTTC.